One sample yielded the 25 T cell receptor beta chains listed below, sequenced in a study of OX40 agonist ivuxolimab in advanced cancers. TCRdb's table, derived via immunoSEQ multiplex PCR, lists solely in-frame clones and lacks some. The profile shows 73,000 or so clones, approximately 85% of them singletons. This specimen consisted of CD4+ or CD8+ T cells sorted from blood, obtained in a trial of the OX40 agonist ivuxolimab. The receptors were sampled from an adult with an advanced solid tumor such as melanoma, head and neck, liver or kidney cancer.

The chain's CDR3 is CASSRTGSLNEKLFF. In DNA, the CDR3 is TGTGCCAGTAGTCGGACAGGCAGCCTCAATGAAAAACTGTTTTTT. The chain uses TRBV19 and TRBJ1-4, with TRBD1 matching over 7 bases. This CDR3 contains 15 residues. Trimming cost V 5 bases and J 5 bases; bases outside gene matches: 8. CDR1 and CDR2 (germline): LNHDA, SQIVND (reference sequence).

The chain employs TRBV5-1 and TRBJ2-2; the D is unclear. Germline V CDR1 and CDR2: SGHRS, YFSETQ. V shed 6 bases and J shed 1 base, with 4 bases lying between them. The CDR3 spans 12 residues. This CDR3 is CASTKNTGELFF. The DNA of the CDR3 is TGCGCCAGCACCAAGAACACCGGGGAGCTGTTTTTT. The full variable domain, with the rest looked up from reference TRBV5-1 and TRBJ2-2, is KAGVTQTPRYLIKTRGQQVTLSCSPISGHRSVSWYQQTPGQGLQFLFEYFSETQRNKGNFPGRFSGRQFSNSRSEMNVSTLELGDSALYLCASTKNTGELFFGEGSRLTVL.

The V and J genes are TRBV28 and TRBJ1-2; 10 nucleotides line up with TRBD1. CDR3 size: 15 residues. V lost 6 bases and J lost 8; bases outside the gene matches: 12. Germline CDR1 reads MDHEN; CDR2 reads SYDVKM. CDR3 residues: CASSLFRDRGRGYTF. The CDR3 bases are TGTGCCAGCAGCCTATTCAGGGACAGGGGTAGGGGCTACACCTTC.

V usage is TRBV10-3 and J usage is TRBJ2-3, with TRBD1 matching over 7 bases. The CDR3 covers 14 residues. CDR1 and CDR2 from the germline V gene are ENHRY and SYGVKD. V shed 7 bases, J shed 4 bases, and the junction held 8 bases outside the gene matches. CDR3 residues: CAITTQGGADTQYF. DNA of the CDR3: TGTGCCATCACTACCCAAGGGGGCGCAGATACGCAGTATTTT.

This rearrangement joins TRBV6-1 to TRBJ2-2; 9 bases line up with TRBD2. Germline V gives CDR1 MNHNS, CDR2 SASEGT. Germline trimming cut 11 bases from V and 5 bases from J; bases unmatched to any gene: 6. The CDR3 has 13 amino acids. Written as DNA, the CDR3 is TGTGCCTCAGCGGGGGGCCTAACCGGGGAGCTGTTTTTT. Protein sequence: CASAGGLTGELFF.

The chain combines TRBV6-8 with TRBJ2-7, with D maybe TRBD1 (5 bases). Germline V gene lookup returns CDR1 MNHGY and CDR2 SAAAGT. Trimming removed 3 bases from V and 0 bases from J, with 15 bases in between. This CDR3 comprises 16 residues. CDR3 in amino acids: CASSYVQAQSSYEQYV. In DNA form, the CDR3 reads TGTGCCAGCAGTTATGTACAGGCTCAAAGCTCCTACGAGCAGTACGTC.

The gene calls are TRBV18 and TRBJ1-4; the D is unclear. The V gene lost 3 bases and the J gene lost 8 bases, with 13 bases spanning the gap. CDR3 length: 14 amino acids. Germline V gives CDR1 KGHSH, CDR2 LQKENI. The CDR3 reads CASSPGQAGEKLFF. Here the CDR3 DNA reads TGTGCCAGCTCACCCGGCCAGGCCGGCGAAAAACTGTTTTTT.

CDR3 DNA sequence: TGTGCCAGCAGCTCCACCACAGATACGCAGTATTTT. Protein: CASSSTTDTQYF. The chain is built from TRBV5-5 and TRBJ2-3; D unclear. CDR3 length: 12 amino acids. The V end lost 3 bases, the J end lost 2 bases, and 4 bases lay between the germline ends. The germline V gene encodes CDR1 SGHKS and CDR2 YYEKEE (reference sequence).

This rearrangement joins TRBV4-3 to TRBJ2-3; 8 nucleotides match TRBD2. CDR1 and CDR2 (germline): LGHNA, YSLEER. This CDR3 region has 16 residues. Trimming removed 0 bases from V and 4 bases from J; junction bases left unmatched: 6. The CDR3 is CASSQDRAGVSDTQYF. CDR3 DNA sequence: TGCGCCAGCAGCCAAGATCGAGCGGGAGTGTCAGATACGCAGTATTTT.

The chain's CDR3 is CASLQLPYNEQFF. The CDR3 coding sequence is TGTGCCAGCTTACAGCTACCCTACAATGAGCAGTTCTTC. The chain is built from TRBV2 and TRBJ2-1; D not certain. This CDR3 has 13 residues. The germline gives CDR1 SNHLY, CDR2 FYNNEI. The germline V and J ends were trimmed by 8 bases and 2 bases, with 10 bases remaining between them.

The chain recombines TRBV10-3 with TRBJ1-1, with D hard to call. The germline CDR1 and CDR2 sequences are ENHRY and SYGVKD. Trimming took off 3 bases at V and 6 bases at J, with 14 bases between the two ends. The CDR3 contains 14 residues. This chain's CDR3 is CAISDGNWRPEAFF. Here the CDR3 DNA reads TGTGCCATCAGTGATGGGAACTGGAGACCTGAAGCTTTCTTT.

The chain joins TRBV5-1 to TRBJ1-1; no clear D. V was trimmed by 1 base and J by 1 base, leaving 8 bases between them. Germline V gene lookup returns CDR1 SGHRS and CDR2 YFSETQ. This CDR3 has 14 amino acids. The CDR3: CASSLSTPNTEAFF. The CDR3 region has the DNA TGCGCCAGCAGCTTGTCAACGCCGAACACTGAAGCTTTCTTT.

The chain has TRBV27 and TRBJ2-1; no definite D call. This CDR3 is 12 amino acids long. The germline V and J ends were trimmed by 3 bases and 9 bases, with 9 bases remaining between them. In germline, CDR1 is MNHEY, CDR2 SMNVEV (reference sequence). CDR3 region: CASSFGPFEQFF. CDR3 DNA sequence: TGTGCCAGCAGTTTTGGACCGTTTGAGCAGTTCTTC.

CDR3 residues: CASSFYRDTEAFF. The CDR3 nucleotides are TGTGCCAGCAGCTTCTACAGGGACACTGAAGCTTTCTTT. The chain carries TRBV7-2 and TRBJ1-1; TRBD1 might be the D (6 bases). Germline CDR1 is SGHTA and CDR2 is FQGNSA. The CDR3 totals 13 residues. V was clipped by 3 bases and J by 3 bases, with 8 bases between them.

The genes are TRBV4-1 and TRBJ1-2; no clear D. Germline V lookup: CDR1 MGHRA, CDR2 YSYEKL. This CDR3 is 16 amino acids long. V lost 0 bases and J lost 8, with 19 bases in between. CDR3 bases: TGCGCCAGCAGCCAAGAGGGCTGGACGGCCCCCGGGGGCTACACCTTC. Its protein product is CASSQEGWTAPGGYTF.

Only one count was recorded for this clone. The V call is TRBV5-4, the J call TRBJ2-3; the match to TRBD2 covers 10 bases. This CDR3 has 16 residues. V was pared by 4 bases and J by 1 base, with 6 bases of the junction left unmatched. Germline V lookup: CDR1 SGHNT, CDR2 YYREEE (reference sequence). This CDR3 reads CASSGSTSGRTDTQYF. The CDR3 DNA reads as TGTGCCAGCAGCGGGTCGACTAGCGGGCGCACAGATACGCAGTATTTT.

The gene calls are TRBV7-2 and TRBJ2-7, with D perhaps given as TRBD1 or TRBD2 (6 bases each). This CDR3 contains 16 residues. Trimming removed 6 bases at V and 4 bases at J, with 22 bases between. Germline CDR1 SGHTA, CDR2 FQGNSA. CDR3 DNA sequence: TGTGCCAGCAGGCCTTATGTATCGGGAGACAGGTACGAGCAGTACTTC. Translated, it gives CASRPYVSGDRYEQYF. The whole variable domain, remainder taken from reference TRBV7-2 and TRBJ2-7, is GAGVSQSPSNKVTEKGKDVELRCDPISGHTALYWYRQSLGQGLEFLIYFQGNSAPDKSGLPSDRFSAERTGGSVSTLTIQRTQQEDSAVYLCASRPYVSGDRYEQYFGPGTRLTVT.

This clone was detected a few times. DNA of the CDR3: TGTGCCAGCAGAGGGAAGGGCAATCAGCCCCAGCATTTT. Translation: CASRGKGNQPQHF. The chain joins TRBV6-6 to TRBJ1-5; no clear D. The CDR3 length is 13 residues. The germline V gene has CDR1 MNHNY and CDR2 SVGAGI (reference sequence). V lost 6 bases to trimming and J lost 2 bases, with 8 bases between them.

The rearrangement joins TRBV7-6 to TRBJ1-3; no definite D call. Trimming pared 4 bases from V and 4 bases from J, leaving 14 bases between. This CDR3 has 15 amino acids. Per the germline V gene, CDR1 is SGHVS and CDR2 is FNYEAQ. The chain's CDR3 is CASSSRTQGGNTIYF. The CDR3 bases are TGTGCCAGCAGCTCCAGGACGCAAGGGGGAAACACCATATATTTT.

The chain links TRBV6-6 to TRBJ2-1; weak D call: TRBD1 (6 bases). The germline V and J ends were trimmed by 9 bases and 4 bases, with 7 bases remaining between them. In germline, CDR1 is MNHNY, CDR2 SVGAGI (reference sequence). The CDR3 contains 11 residues. CDR3 protein: CASRGYNEQFF. As DNA, the CDR3 is TGTGCCAGTAGGGGGTACAATGAGCAGTTCTTC.

The V gene is TRBV16, the J gene TRBJ1-2; weak D call: TRBD1 (6 bases). In germline, CDR1 is KGHSY, CDR2 FQNENV. The CDR3 totals 15 residues. V gave up 4 bases and J gave up 4 bases, with 16 bases separating them. This CDR3 reads CASSPHKGEAYGYTF. The CDR3 bases are TGTGCCAGCAGCCCTCATAAGGGGGAAGCCTATGGCTACACCTTC.

This clone was detected once. The J gene is TRBJ1-1, the V gene TRBV5-1, with D tentatively TRBD1 (5 bases). The CDR3 runs to 12 residues. Between the trimmed V and J ends, which lost 3 bases and 7 bases, there was a span of 10 bases. Germline-derived CDR1 and CDR2 are SGHRS and YFSETQ. The CDR3 reads CASSWSGLEAFF. As DNA, the CDR3 is TGCGCCAGCAGCTGGTCGGGGCTTGAAGCTTTCTTT. Based on the CDR3 plus reference TRBV5-1 and TRBJ1-1, the full variable domain is KAGVTQTPRYLIKTRGQQVTLSCSPISGHRSVSWYQQTPGQGLQFLFEYFSETQRNKGNFPGRFSGRQFSNSRSEMNVSTLELGDSALYLCASSWSGLEAFFGQGTRLTVV.

This chain connects TRBV28 to TRBJ1-1; TRBD1 is a possible D gene (6 bases). The length of the CDR3 is 21 residues. Trimming took off 3 bases at V and 4 bases at J, with 33 bases between the two ends. In germline, CDR1 is MDHEN, CDR2 SYDVKM. This CDR3 reads CASSFLPIPHLGGLGATEAFF. In nucleotides, the CDR3 is TGTGCCAGCAGTTTCCTCCCTATCCCACATCTAGGGGGTCTCGGGGCCACTGAAGCTTTCTTT.

The chain links TRBV29-1 to TRBJ2-1; D may be TRBD1 (6 bases). V was shortened by 7 bases and J by 6 bases, with 16 bases between the two germline ends. CDR1 and CDR2 (germline): SQVTM, ANQGSEA. The CDR3 runs 13 residues. CDR3 residues: CSASGQLGNEQFF. In DNA, the CDR3 is TGCAGCGCCAGCGGACAGTTGGGCAATGAGCAGTTCTTC.

This clone was seen just once. The chain combines TRBV18 with TRBJ2-7; D unclear. The V end was cut by 3 bases, the J end by 1 base, with 10 bases between. The CDR3 runs 14 residues. Per the germline V gene, CDR1 is KGHSH and CDR2 is LQKENI. DNA of the CDR3: TGTGCCAGCTCACCCGGACGGATTTCCTACGAGCAGTACGTC. Encoded protein: CASSPGRISYEQYV.